This T cell receptor (beta chain) appears in the sequencing data of a study of cytomegalovirus exposure and HLA in healthy donors. PCR was performed using 60 Vbeta and 13 Jbeta primers. Profiling relied on immunoSEQ multiplex PCR, and the TCRdb table lists in-frame clones only, not all of them. The sample includes about 150,000 clones, roughly 83% of them seen just once. The clonotype originates from a young man in good health and CMV-seropositive. The material sequenced was PBMCs.

CDR3 DNA sequence: TGTGCCAGCAGCCCAGACAGAGCCTACGAGCAGTACTTC. Amino acids: CASSPDRAYEQYF. The chain carries TRBV27 and TRBJ2-7; tentatively, D is TRBD1 (5 bases). Per the germline V gene, CDR1 is MNHEY and CDR2 is SMNVEV (reference sequence). Trimming removed 6 bases at V and 2 bases at J, with 11 bases between. This CDR3 spans 13 amino acids.